This paragraph covers one T cell receptor beta chain sequence. Some clones are missing from TCRdb's copy, which holds only in-frame ones; the method was immunoSEQ multiplex PCR. The top ten clones hold 1.4% of a sample with 100,000 to 120,000 clones, 70% to 90% of them seen once. The data are from a study of cytomegalovirus exposure and HLA in healthy donors. This clonotype was obtained from a woman between 25 and 40 years old in good health and CMV-seropositive. The sample consisted of PBMCs.

CDR3 in amino acids: CASSSSGTSGGPGLFF. Written as DNA, the CDR3 is TGTGCCAGCAGCTCCTCCGGGACTAGCGGGGGGCCCGGTCTGTTCTTC. J is TRBJ2-1 and V is TRBV9; TRBD2 matches 15 bases. Unmatched junction bases numbered 14, after V lost 4 bases and J lost 15 bases. The CDR3 runs to 16 residues. CDR1 and CDR2 from the germline V gene are SGDLS and YYNGEE.